The present TCR beta chain was sequenced within a study of Ad26.COV2.S vaccination and SARS-CoV-2 variants. For the study at large: Participants got Ad26.COV2.S intramuscularly, once or twice 56 days apart.

This clone is labeled as medium-sized. What it binds is unknown. Findings and caveats of the study: Recipients of vaccine and of placebo showed similar breadth of their non-spike TCR repertoires. Once vaccination had occurred, spike-specific CD8+ and CD4+ T cell responses reportedly showed substantial breadth. The analyses of TCR breadth and depth may have understated the size of total T cell responses.

Treatment meaning: 19 received Ad26.COV2.S at low or high dose, single or two shots; roughly five received placebo; per-sample allocation not given. On day 63 after the first injection, vaccine and placebo recipients gave samples. Libraries were prepared by immunoSEQ multiplex PCR; TCRdb keeps only in-frame clonotypes and omits some of them. Of about 370,000 clones listed, approximately 91% are singletons. The CDR3 has 13 residues. Per germline, CDR1 MRHNA and CDR2 SNTAGT. Trimming stripped 2 bases from V and 0 bases from J, with 1 base between. The chain combines TRBV6-4 with TRBJ2-2; D gene unclear. This clonotype was sampled from a person aged 18 to 65 who received the Ad26.COV2.S COVID-19 vaccine or a placebo. Sequencing was performed on peripheral blood, taken in a trial of Ad26.COV2.S vaccine versus placebo. CDR3 amino acids: CASSDTNTGELFF. For the CDR3, the DNA is TGTGCCAGCAGTGACACGAACACCGGGGAGCTGTTTTTT.